This T cell receptor beta chain was retrieved from a study of radiotherapy plus CTLA-4 blockade in lung cancer. Germline-derived CDR1 and CDR2 are SNHLY and FYNNEI. Trimming took 5 bases from V and 0 from J, leaving 8 bases between them. The CDR3 extends over 14 amino acids. Clones were read by immunoSEQ multiplex PCR, and TCRdb kept only the in-frame ones, dropping some. The data show around 82,000 clones, with 78% seen just once and about 20% held by the top ten. The sequence derives from a human donor with non-small cell lung cancer whose response to radiotherapy plus ipilimumab could not be evaluated. Some clones in this sample may be carry-over from other donors' samples. This specimen consisted of peripheral blood, obtained from a patient treated with radiotherapy plus ipilimumab. The chain carries TRBV2 and TRBJ1-5; tentative D call: TRBD1 (5 bases). The CDR3 reads CASSTTDSNQPQHF. CDR3 bases: TGTGCCAGCAGTACGACAGATAGCAATCAGCCCCAGCATTTT.